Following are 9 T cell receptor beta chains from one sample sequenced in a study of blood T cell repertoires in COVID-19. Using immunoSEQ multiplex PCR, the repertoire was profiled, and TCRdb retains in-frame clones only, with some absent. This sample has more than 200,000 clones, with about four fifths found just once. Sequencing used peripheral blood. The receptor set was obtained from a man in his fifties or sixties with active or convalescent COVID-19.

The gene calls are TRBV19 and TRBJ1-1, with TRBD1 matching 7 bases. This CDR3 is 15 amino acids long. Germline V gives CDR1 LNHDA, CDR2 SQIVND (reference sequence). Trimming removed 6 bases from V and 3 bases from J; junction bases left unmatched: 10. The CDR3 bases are TGTGCCAGTAGCCCCCGGACAGGCCCCTACACTGAAGCTTTCTTT. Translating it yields CASSPRTGPYTEAFF.

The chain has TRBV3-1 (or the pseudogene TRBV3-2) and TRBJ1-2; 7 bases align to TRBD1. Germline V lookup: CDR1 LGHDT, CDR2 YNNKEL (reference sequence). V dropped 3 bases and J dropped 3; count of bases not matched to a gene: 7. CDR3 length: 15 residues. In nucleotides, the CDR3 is TGTGCCAGCAGCCAGCCAGACAGGGTAGACTATGGCTACACCTTC. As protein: CASSQPDRVDYGYTF.

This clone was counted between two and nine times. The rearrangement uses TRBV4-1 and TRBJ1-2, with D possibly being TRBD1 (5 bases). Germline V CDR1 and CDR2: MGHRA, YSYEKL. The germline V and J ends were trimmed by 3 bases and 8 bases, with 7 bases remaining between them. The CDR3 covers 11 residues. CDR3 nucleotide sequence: TGCGCCAGCAGCCAGGACAACGGCTACACCTTC. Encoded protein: CASSQDNGYTF.

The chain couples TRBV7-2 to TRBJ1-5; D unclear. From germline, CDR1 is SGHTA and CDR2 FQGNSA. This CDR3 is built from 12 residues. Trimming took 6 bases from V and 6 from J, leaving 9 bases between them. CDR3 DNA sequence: TGTGCCAGCAGTTGGCCGGGTCAGCCCCAGCATTTT. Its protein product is CASSWPGQPQHF.

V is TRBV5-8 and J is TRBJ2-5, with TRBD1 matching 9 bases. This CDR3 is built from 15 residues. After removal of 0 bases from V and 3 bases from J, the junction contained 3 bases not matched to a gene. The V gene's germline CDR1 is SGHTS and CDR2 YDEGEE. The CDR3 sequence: CASSLGQGGKETQYF. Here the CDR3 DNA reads TGTGCCAGCAGCTTGGGACAGGGGGGAAAAGAGACCCAGTACTTC. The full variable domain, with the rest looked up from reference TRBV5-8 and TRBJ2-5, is EAGVTQSPTHLIKTRGQQATLRCSPISGHTSVYWYQQALGLGLQFLLWYDEGEERNRGNFPPRFSGRQFPNYSSELNVNALELEDSALYLCASSLGQGGKETQYFGPGTRLLVL.

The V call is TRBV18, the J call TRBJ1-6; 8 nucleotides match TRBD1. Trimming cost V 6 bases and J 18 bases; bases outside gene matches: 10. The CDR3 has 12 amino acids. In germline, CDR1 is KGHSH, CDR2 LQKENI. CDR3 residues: CASSLGQGIPHF. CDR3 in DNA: TGTGCCAGCTCCCTCGGACAGGGCATTCCCCACTTT. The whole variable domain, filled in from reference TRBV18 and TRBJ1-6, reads NAGVMQNPRHLVRRRGQEARLRCSPMKGHSHVYWYRQLPEEGLKFMVYLQKENIIDESGMPKERFSAEFPKEGPSILRIQQVVRGDSAAYFCASSLGQGIPHFGNGTRLTVT.

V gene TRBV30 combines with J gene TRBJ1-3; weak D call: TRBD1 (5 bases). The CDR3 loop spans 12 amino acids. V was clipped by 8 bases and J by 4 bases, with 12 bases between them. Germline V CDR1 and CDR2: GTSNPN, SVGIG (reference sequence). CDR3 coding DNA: TGTGCCAGCGGGACTTTGGGAAACACCATATATTTT. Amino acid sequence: CASGTLGNTIYF.

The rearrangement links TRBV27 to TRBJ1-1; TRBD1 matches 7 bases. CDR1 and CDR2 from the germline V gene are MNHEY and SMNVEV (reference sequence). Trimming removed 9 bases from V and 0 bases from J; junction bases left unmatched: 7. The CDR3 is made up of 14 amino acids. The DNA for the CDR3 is TGTGCCAGTTCGGACAGGCCTATGAACACTGAAGCTTTCTTT. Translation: CASSDRPMNTEAFF.

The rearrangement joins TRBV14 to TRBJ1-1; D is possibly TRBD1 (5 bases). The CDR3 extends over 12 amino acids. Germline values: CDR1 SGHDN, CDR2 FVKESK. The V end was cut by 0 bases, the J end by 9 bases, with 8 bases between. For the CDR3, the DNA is TGTGCCAGCAGCCAAGATAGGGGCCAAGCTTTCTTT. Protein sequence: CASSQDRGQAFF. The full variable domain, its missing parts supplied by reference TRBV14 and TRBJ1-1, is EAGVTQFPSHSVIEKGQTVTLRCDPISGHDNLYWYRRVMGKEIKFLLHFVKESKQDESGMPNNRFLAERTGGTYSTLKVQPAELEDSGVYFCASSQDRGQAFFGQGTRLTVV.